A few counts support the clone carrying this TCR beta chain. The CDR3 loop spans 15 amino acids. With 4 bases clipped from V and 4 bases from J, the junction kept 6 bases outside the gene matches. The germline V gene encodes CDR1 SGHDN and CDR2 FVKESK. The record originates from a study of blood T cell repertoires in COVID-19. Turning to the study itself: The United States, Italy and Spain supplied acute and convalescent COVID-19 samples.

Recruits, aged about 18 to 100 years, lived in 24 US areas. Recovered participants had two consecutive negative NP/OP PCR tests, healthcare professional clearance, or symptom resolution. Per the study methods: Reference gene primer amplification yielded estimated nucleated cell counts. Clones were sequenced by immunoSEQ multiplex PCR, and TCRdb holds only the in-frame ones, with some missing. V, J and clone size reflect that table, while D and trimming were determined from the DNA. The sample holds more than 350,000 clones, 75% to 90% seen once. Sample: PBMCs or T cells enriched from blood (not recorded which). The V call is TRBV14, the J call TRBJ1-2; 10 bases map to TRBD1. The receptor comes from a man aged 18 to 29 who had recovered from COVID-19. CDR3 bases: TGTGCCAGCAGCCCCCTGGACAGGGGGGGCTATGGCTACACCTTC. This sequence encodes CASSPLDRGGYGYTF.